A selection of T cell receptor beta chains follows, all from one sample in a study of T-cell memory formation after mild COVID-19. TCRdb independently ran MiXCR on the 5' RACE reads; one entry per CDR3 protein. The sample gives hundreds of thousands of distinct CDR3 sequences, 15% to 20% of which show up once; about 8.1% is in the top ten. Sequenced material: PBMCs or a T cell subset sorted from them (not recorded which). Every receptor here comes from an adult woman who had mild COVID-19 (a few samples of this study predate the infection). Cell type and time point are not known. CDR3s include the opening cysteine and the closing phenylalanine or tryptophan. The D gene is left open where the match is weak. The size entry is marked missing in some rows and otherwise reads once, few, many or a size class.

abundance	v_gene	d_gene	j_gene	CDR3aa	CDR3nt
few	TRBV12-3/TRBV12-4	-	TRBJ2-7	CASRAGRQALGEQYF	TGTGCCAGCAGAGCAGGACGGCAGGCCCTTGGCGAGCAGTACTTC
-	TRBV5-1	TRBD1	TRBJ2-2	CASSQRTGDTGELFF	TGCGCCAGCAGCCAACGGACAGGGGACACCGGGGAGCTGTTTTTT
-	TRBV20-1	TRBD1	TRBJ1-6	CSARDRGDSYNSPLHF	TGCAGTGCTAGGGACAGGGGCGACTCCTATAATTCACCCCTCCACTTT
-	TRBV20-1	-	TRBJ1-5	CSAGGGGSNQPQHF	TGCAGTGCTGGCGGTGGCGGGAGCAATCAGCCCCAGCATTTT
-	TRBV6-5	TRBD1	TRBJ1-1	CASMRDRGREAEAFF	TGTGCCAGCATGCGGGACAGGGGGCGGGAGGCTGAAGCTTTCTTT
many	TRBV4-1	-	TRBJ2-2	CASSQGPNTGELFF	TGTGCCAGCAGCCAAGGCCCGAACACCGGGGAGCTGTTTTTT
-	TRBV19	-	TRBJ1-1	CASSISGVEAFF	TGTGCCAGTAGTATATCCGGGGTTGAAGCTTTCTTT
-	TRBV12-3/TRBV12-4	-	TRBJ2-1	CAISFQLDLRGEQFF	TGTGCCATCAGTTTTCAGCTAGACCTGAGGGGTGAGCAGTTCTTC
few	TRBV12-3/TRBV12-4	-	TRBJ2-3	CASSIHVGASTDTQYF	TGTGCCAGCAGTATTCATGTGGGGGCTTCTACAGATACGCAGTATTTT
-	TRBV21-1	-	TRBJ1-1	CAGDPGPSPEAFF	TGTGCCGGAGACCCTGGACCCTCACCCGAAGCTTTCTTT
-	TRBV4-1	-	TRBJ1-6	CASSPPGGSNSPLHF	TGCGCCAGCAGCCCCCCGGGGGGTTCTAATTCACCCCTCCACTTT
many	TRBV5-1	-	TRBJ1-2	CASSPSGGDYGYTF	TGCGCCAGCAGCCCCTCGGGAGGGGACTATGGCTACACCTTC
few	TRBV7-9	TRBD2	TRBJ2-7	CASSPRGGTSGIIGEQYF	TGTGCCAGCAGCCCACGAGGGGGGACTAGCGGGATTATTGGCGAGCAGTACTTC
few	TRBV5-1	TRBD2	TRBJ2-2	CASSLKREGEDTGELFF	TGCGCCAGCAGCTTGAAGCGGGAGGGCGAGGACACCGGGGAGCTGTTTTTT
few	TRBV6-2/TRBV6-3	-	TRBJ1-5	CAARQDSNQPQHF	TGTGCCGCGAGACAGGATAGCAATCAGCCCCAGCATTTT
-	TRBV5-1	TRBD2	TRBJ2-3	CASSLTLAGAIHTQYF	TGCGCCAGCAGCTTGACACTAGCGGGGGCCATCCATACGCAGTATTTT
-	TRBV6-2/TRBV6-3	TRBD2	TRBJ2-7	CASSYAGGYEQYF	TGTGCCAGCAGTTACGCGGGAGGCTACGAGCAGTACTTC
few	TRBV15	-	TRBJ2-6	CATSRDGVYGANVLTF	TGTGCCACCAGCAGAGATGGGGTGTATGGGGCCAACGTCCTGACTTTC
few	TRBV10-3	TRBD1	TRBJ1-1	CAISPQGANTEAFF	TGTGCCATCAGTCCTCAGGGGGCGAACACTGAAGCTTTCTTT
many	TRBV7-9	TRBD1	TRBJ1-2	CASSPSLTGGAAGYTF	TGTGCCAGCAGCCCAAGTCTCACAGGGGGCGCGGCTGGCTACACCTTC
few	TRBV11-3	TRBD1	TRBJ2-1	CASSFGETGPNEQFF	TGTGCCAGCAGCTTCGGAGAGACAGGGCCGAATGAGCAGTTCTTC
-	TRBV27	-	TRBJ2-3	CASSLSQHTDTQYF	TGTGCCAGCAGTTTATCTCAACACACAGATACGCAGTATTTT
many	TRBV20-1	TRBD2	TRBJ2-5	CSAKSGGSGETQYF	TGCAGTGCTAAGTCAGGCGGGAGTGGAGAGACCCAGTACTTC
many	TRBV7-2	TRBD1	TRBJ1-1	CASSTPTGRMNTEAFF	TGTGCCAGCAGCACACCGACAGGGCGAATGAACACTGAAGCTTTCTTT
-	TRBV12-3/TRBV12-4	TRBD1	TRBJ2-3	CASSWGQYDTQYF	TGTGCCAGCAGTTGGGGACAGTACGATACGCAGTATTTT
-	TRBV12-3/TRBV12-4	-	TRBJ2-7	CASSGGMPYEQYF	TGTGCCAGCAGTGGGGGCATGCCCTACGAGCAGTACTTC
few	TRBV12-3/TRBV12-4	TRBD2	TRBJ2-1	CASRGEFLAGDKNEQFF	TGTGCCAGCAGGGGCGAGTTTTTGGCGGGAGACAAGAATGAGCAGTTCTTC
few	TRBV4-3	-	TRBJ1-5	CASSQDRAPVDQPQHF	TGCGCCAGCAGCCAAGATAGGGCCCCCGTAGATCAGCCCCAGCATTTT
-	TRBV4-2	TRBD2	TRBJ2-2	CASSQDFRASGYLTGELFF	TGTGCCAGCAGCCAAGATTTCAGGGCTAGCGGGTACCTCACCGGGGAGCTGTTTTTT
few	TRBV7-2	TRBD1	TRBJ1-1	CASSLQGAVNTEAFF	TGTGCCAGCAGTCTACAGGGGGCGGTGAACACTGAAGCTTTCTTT
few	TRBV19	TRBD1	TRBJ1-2	CASSLTGKGYTF	TGTGCCAGTAGTCTGACAGGGAAAGGCTACACCTTC
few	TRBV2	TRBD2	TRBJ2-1	CASSEMLAGGPGNEQFF	TGTGCCAGCAGTGAAATGCTAGCGGGGGGCCCTGGCAATGAGCAGTTCTTC
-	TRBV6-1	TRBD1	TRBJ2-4	CASSARGQDRGIQYF	TGTGCCAGCAGTGCCCGGGGACAGGACCGTGGCATTCAGTACTTC